The 32 T cell receptor beta chains below all came from one sample that was sequenced in a study of blood T cell repertoires in COVID-19. The data were produced by immunoSEQ multiplex PCR, yet TCRdb's version contains in-frame clones alone and is incomplete. The sample includes 200,000 to 250,000 clones, around four fifths seen only once; the top ten take approximately 16%. The material sequenced was PBMCs or T cells enriched from blood (not recorded which). Receptors originate from a man in his forties who had recovered from COVID-19.

V usage is TRBV2 and J usage is TRBJ2-7, with 11 nucleotides matching TRBD2. V trimming: 4 bases; J trimming: 4 bases; junction bases outside the gene matches: 6. The CDR3 length is 15 residues. Germline CDR1 is SNHLY and CDR2 is FYNNEI. CDR3 nucleotides: TGTGCCAGCAGTGTTAGCGGGGGGGACCCTTACGAGCAGTACTTC. Translating gives CASSVSGGDPYEQYF. The variable domain in full, with the rest retrieved from reference TRBV2 and TRBJ2-7, is EPEVTQTPSHQVTQMGQEVILRCVPISNHLYFYWYRQILGQKVEFLVSFYNNEISEKSEIFDDQFSVERPDGSNFTLKIRSTKLEDSAMYFCASSVSGGDPYEQYFGPGTRLTVT.

This rearrangement joins TRBV30 to TRBJ1-1; D perhaps matches TRBD1 (5 bases). There are 12 residues in the CDR3. V lost 3 bases and J lost 7, with 12 bases in between. The germline V gene encodes CDR1 GTSNPN and CDR2 SVGIG (reference sequence). The CDR3 sequence is CAWRGGRDEAFF. In DNA form, the CDR3 reads TGTGCCTGGAGGGGGGGGAGGGATGAAGCTTTCTTT.

The chain uses TRBV28 and TRBJ1-6; 8 bases are a match to TRBD1. The CDR3 loop spans 15 amino acids. V lost 9 bases, J lost 7 bases, and 11 bases stayed unmatched. Per germline, CDR1 MDHEN and CDR2 SYDVKM. The CDR3 DNA is TGTGCCAGTGGCGAAGGGGACAGGAAAAATTCACCCCTCCACTTT. Protein: CASGEGDRKNSPLHF.

The chain joins TRBV10-3 to TRBJ1-1; weak D call: TRBD1 (6 bases). In germline, CDR1 is ENHRY, CDR2 SYGVKD. V was cut by 4 bases and J by 0 bases, with 12 bases left in between. This CDR3 is built from 15 residues. CDR3 DNA sequence: TGTGCCATCAGTGCCGCGACAGGAGTGAACACTGAAGCTTTCTTT. This encodes CAISAATGVNTEAFF.

This clone was detected a few times. This chain links TRBV4-1 with TRBJ1-5; TRBD1 matches 8 bases. The germline V gene has CDR1 MGHRA and CDR2 YSYEKL. CDR3 length equals 14 residues. Losses at the gene ends were 4 bases for V and 4 bases for J; bases not matched to a gene: 3. The DNA of the CDR3 is TGCGCCAGCAGCCCTCGGGACAGGAATCAGCCCCAGCATTTT. It yields the protein CASSPRDRNQPQHF.

The chain uses TRBV4-1 and TRBJ1-3; D might be TRBD1 (5 bases). The CDR3 consists of 15 residues. Germline CDR1 is MGHRA and CDR2 is YSYEKL. V was pared by 0 bases and J by 5 bases, with 11 bases between. The chain's CDR3 is CASSQDSQGRNTIYF. CDR3 nucleotides: TGCGCCAGCAGCCAAGATTCGCAGGGAAGAAACACCATATATTTT.

V and J are TRBV19 and TRBJ1-6; D is undetermined. Trimming took off 6 bases at V and 0 bases at J, with 9 bases between the two ends. Per germline, CDR1 LNHDA and CDR2 SQIVND (reference sequence). CDR3 size: 15 residues. The CDR3 nucleotides read TGTGCCAGTAGGAGAGCCGCCTCCTATAATTCACCCCTCCACTTT. It specifies CASRRAASYNSPLHF.

This chain joins TRBV7-9 and TRBJ2-7; 8 nucleotides agree with TRBD1. The CDR3 extends over 16 amino acids. Unmatched junction bases numbered 10, after V lost 1 base and J lost 5 bases. Germline lookup yields CDR1 SEHNR and CDR2 FQNEAQ (reference sequence). This CDR3 reads CASSLGLGTGIDEQYF. CDR3 nucleotides: TGTGCCAGCAGCTTAGGGTTGGGGACAGGCATCGACGAGCAGTACTTC.

This chain joins TRBV19 and TRBJ2-1; TRBD2 matches 7 bases. The CDR3 runs 16 residues. Unmatched junction bases numbered 4, after V lost 2 bases and J lost 0 bases. Germline V lookup: CDR1 LNHDA, CDR2 SQIVND (reference sequence). CDR3 nucleotide sequence: TGTGCCAGTAGTATATCGGGGACTATCTCCTACAATGAGCAGTTCTTC. Protein product: CASSISGTISYNEQFF.

The chain recombines TRBV7-3 with TRBJ2-5; a possible D gene is TRBD1 (5 bases). The germline CDR1 and CDR2 sequences are SGHTA and FQGTGA. Trimming left V 5 bases short and J 4 bases short, with 8 bases between. The CDR3 has 12 residues. CDR3 residues: CASSDRGETQYF. CDR3 DNA sequence: TGTGCCAGCAGCGACAGAGGAGAGACCCAGTACTTC.

This rearrangement joins TRBV19 to TRBJ1-1, with TRBD1 matching 9 bases. This CDR3 is 14 amino acids long. CDR1 and CDR2 (germline): LNHDA, SQIVND (reference sequence). The junction had 6 bases not matched to a gene; V was cut back by 6 bases and J by 4 bases. CDR3 sequence: CASSLTGGGTEAFF. In DNA form, the CDR3 reads TGTGCCAGTAGCCTGACAGGGGGAGGCACTGAAGCTTTCTTT.

This clone was counted a few times. Different DNA sequences within this sample yield the same CDR3. The chain couples TRBV27 to TRBJ1-5; D might be TRBD1 (6 bases). Looked up from germline, CDR1 is MNHEY and CDR2 is SMNVEV (reference sequence). V was pared by 3 bases and J by 4 bases, with 10 bases between. There are 14 residues in the CDR3. CDR3 region: CASSFSRGNQPQHF. DNA of the CDR3: TGTGCCAGCAGTTTCTCCAGGGGAAATCAGCCCCAGCATTTT.

The chain joins TRBV18 to TRBJ2-5; 8 bases are shared with TRBD1. CDR3 size: 14 residues. Germline V gene sequence: CDR1 KGHSH, CDR2 LQKENI. The junction had 4 bases not matched to a gene; V was cut back by 2 bases and J by 5 bases. The DNA of the CDR3 is TGTGCCAGCTCACCAGGCAGGGGGCCGGAGACCCAGTACTTC. Translating gives CASSPGRGPETQYF.

The chain employs TRBV3-1 (or the pseudogene TRBV3-2) and TRBJ1-1, with 11 bases lining up with TRBD1. Germline V gene data show CDR1 as LGHDT and CDR2 as YNNKEL (reference sequence). Unmatched junction bases numbered 5, after V lost 4 bases and J lost 4 bases. CDR3 length: 15 amino acids. This chain's CDR3 is CASSRRGTGGTEAFF. Written as DNA, the CDR3 is TGTGCCAGCAGCCGCAGGGGGACAGGGGGCACTGAAGCTTTCTTT.

The chain uses TRBV28 and TRBJ2-7; D is possibly TRBD2 (5 bases). The CDR3 runs to 12 residues. V lost 9 bases and J 0 bases, leaving 9 bases between the germline ends. The germline V gene encodes CDR1 MDHEN and CDR2 SYDVKM. The CDR3 reads CASWGASYEQYF. CDR3 bases: TGTGCCAGTTGGGGAGCCTCCTACGAGCAGTACTTC.

The J gene is TRBJ2-5, the V gene TRBV27, with no clear D. The CDR3 loop spans 14 amino acids. Germline values: CDR1 MNHEY, CDR2 SMNVEV (reference sequence). The germline V and J ends were trimmed by 1 base and 0 bases, with 6 bases remaining between them. The CDR3 sequence: CASSLYEHQETQYF. The CDR3 DNA follows: TGTGCCAGCAGTTTATATGAGCACCAAGAGACCCAGTACTTC.

This clone appeared once. The chain recombines TRBV28 with TRBJ1-3; no clear D gene. The CDR3 is 14 amino acids. Germline V gene lookup returns CDR1 MDHEN and CDR2 SYDVKM. V lost 1 base and J lost 0, with 4 bases in between. In DNA, the CDR3 is TGTGCCAGCAGTTTATCGGTCTCTGGAAACACCATATATTTT. As protein: CASSLSVSGNTIYF. Combining the CDR3 with reference TRBV28 and TRBJ1-3 gives the whole variable domain DVKVTQSSRYLVKRTGEKVFLECVQDMDHENMFWYRQDPGLGLRLIYFSYDVKMKEKGDIPEGYSVSREKKERFSLILESASTNQTSMYLCASSLSVSGNTIYFGEGSWLTVV.

The V gene is TRBV6-6, the J gene TRBJ1-6; D is perhaps TRBD1 (6 bases). The V end was cut by 4 bases, the J end by 7 bases, with 14 bases between. The CDR3 contains 15 residues. CDR1 MNHNY and CDR2 SVGAGI come from the germline V gene (reference sequence). CDR3 sequence: CASSSPTGKNSPLHF. As DNA, the CDR3 is TGTGCCAGCAGTTCCCCGACAGGCAAAAATTCACCCCTCCACTTT.

J is TRBJ2-1 and V is TRBV7-6; TRBD1 matches 7 bases. V shed 4 bases and J 5 bases; nucleotides not matched to a gene: 2. This CDR3 is built from 13 residues. CDR1 is SGHVS and CDR2 is FNYEAQ in the germline V gene. As DNA, the CDR3 is TGTGCCAGCAGCTACACAGGGGACAATGAGCAGTTCTTC. It specifies CASSYTGDNEQFF.

The rearrangement joins TRBV27 to TRBJ2-3, with 9 bases fitting TRBD2. Losses at the gene ends were 2 bases for V and 3 bases for J; bases not matched to a gene: 6. The length of the CDR3 is 16 residues. Germline V CDR1 and CDR2: MNHEY, SMNVEV (reference sequence). The CDR3 protein is CASSLTAGGRTDTQYF. The CDR3 DNA reads TGTGCCAGCAGTTTAACAGCGGGGGGCCGTACAGATACGCAGTATTTT.

The chain recombines TRBV19 with TRBJ2-6, with D unclear. The CDR3 consists of 13 residues. Germline loops: CDR1 LNHDA, CDR2 SQIVND (reference sequence). The V end lost 6 bases, the J end lost 2 bases, and 5 bases lay between the germline ends. The CDR3 bases are TGTGCCAGTAGGACAACTGGGGCCAACGTCCTGACTTTC. It translates to CASRTTGANVLTF.

V gene TRBV5-1 combines with J gene TRBJ1-4; TRBD1 matches at 9 bases. V lost 4 bases and J lost 7; bases outside the gene matches: 5. The CDR3 is 14 amino acids. Looked up from germline, CDR1 is SGHRS and CDR2 is YFSETQ. This CDR3 is CASSGGQGGEKLFF. Written as DNA, the CDR3 is TGCGCCAGCAGCGGGGGACAGGGAGGTGAAAAACTGTTTTTT. The full variable domain, with the rest looked up from reference TRBV5-1 and TRBJ1-4, is KAGVTQTPRYLIKTRGQQVTLSCSPISGHRSVSWYQQTPGQGLQFLFEYFSETQRNKGNFPGRFSGRQFSNSRSEMNVSTLELGDSALYLCASSGGQGGEKLFFGSGTQLSVL.

V is TRBV7-8 and J is TRBJ1-5; the match to TRBD1 covers 11 bases. From germline, CDR1 is SGHVS and CDR2 FQNEAQ. The CDR3 covers 16 residues. Losses at the gene ends were 3 bases for V and 0 bases for J; bases not matched to a gene: 1. The CDR3 nucleotides read TGTGCCAGCAGCTTGGGACAGGGGGTTAGCAATCAGCCCCAGCATTTT. This codes for CASSLGQGVSNQPQHF. The full variable domain, completed using reference TRBV7-8 and TRBJ1-5, is GAGVSQSPRYKVAKRGQDVALRCDPISGHVSLFWYQQALGQGPEFLTYFQNEAQLDKSGLPSDRFFAERPEGSVSTLKIQRTQQEDSAVYLCASSLGQGVSNQPQHFGDGTRLSIL.

The J gene is TRBJ2-7, the V gene TRBV6-5, with 9 nucleotides matching TRBD1. After removal of 0 bases from V and 3 bases from J, the junction contained 6 bases not matched to a gene. The length of the CDR3 is 16 residues. Germline assignment: CDR1 MNHEY and CDR2 SVGAGI. The CDR3: CASSYSRPGQGYEQYF. CDR3 DNA sequence: TGTGCCAGCAGTTACTCCAGACCGGGACAGGGCTACGAGCAGTACTTC.

The chain uses TRBV6-2 or TRBV6-3 and TRBJ1-5; 9 nucleotides align to TRBD1. Trimming took 2 bases from V and 2 from J; bases not matched to a gene: 4. This CDR3 is 16 amino acids long. CDR1 and CDR2 (germline): MNHEY, SVGEGT. The CDR3 is CASSYGGQGGNQPQHF. CDR3 sequence (DNA): TGTGCCAGCAGTTACGGGGGACAGGGAGGCAATCAGCCCCAGCATTTT.

This chain connects TRBV28 to TRBJ1-4, with unresolved D. Germline V gene data show CDR1 as MDHEN and CDR2 as SYDVKM. Trimming shortened V by 6 bases and J by 8 bases, and 16 bases separated the two germline ends. The CDR3 has 14 amino acids. The CDR3 is CASSDTPQAEKLFF. CDR3 bases: TGTGCCAGCAGCGACACTCCCCAGGCGGAAAAACTGTTTTTT.

The J gene is TRBJ2-7, the V gene TRBV7-3, with 10 bases lining up with TRBD1. With 5 bases clipped from V and 6 bases from J, the junction kept 4 bases outside the gene matches. The CDR3 is made up of 13 amino acids. CDR1 is SGHTA and CDR2 is FQGTGA in the germline V gene. Here the CDR3 DNA reads TGTGCCAGCAGCGGCTGGGACAGGGGCGAGCAGTACTTC. It is translated as CASSGWDRGEQYF.

The chain couples TRBV9 to TRBJ2-3; tentative D call: TRBD1 (6 bases). Trimming pared 4 bases from V and 1 base from J, leaving 16 bases between. CDR1 and CDR2 (germline): SGDLS, YYNGEE. This CDR3 region has 16 residues. The CDR3 DNA sequence: TGTGCCAGCAGCTTAGGAAGACAGGAGGGCACAGATACGCAGTATTTT. Protein: CASSLGRQEGTDTQYF.

The chain carries TRBV5-6 and TRBJ2-2; D is possibly TRBD1 (6 bases). Germline lookup yields CDR1 SGHDT and CDR2 YYEEEE. Trimming cost V 1 base and J 3 bases, with 10 bases left between them. This CDR3 is 15 amino acids long. The DNA for the CDR3 is TGTGCCAGCAGCTTGAGACAGGTGGACACCGGGGAGCTGTTTTTT. It encodes CASSLRQVDTGELFF.

V usage is TRBV7-2 and J usage is TRBJ1-6; tentative D call: TRBD1 (5 bases). Germline-derived CDR1 and CDR2 are SGHTA and FQGNSA. The CDR3 loop spans 15 amino acids. Between the trimmed V and J ends, which lost 4 bases and 7 bases, there was a span of 14 bases. Here the CDR3 DNA reads TGTGCCAGCAGCTCGCTAGGAGGGACGAATTCACCCCTCCACTTT. Amino acid sequence: CASSSLGGTNSPLHF.

This clone was seen once. V usage is TRBV28 and J usage is TRBJ2-5; D possibly corresponds to TRBD1 (6 bases). The CDR3 runs 14 residues. Germline V CDR1 and CDR2: MDHEN, SYDVKM. Trimming pared 4 bases from V and 5 bases from J, leaving 14 bases between. DNA for the CDR3: TGTGCCAGCAGTTCGTCAGGGGACGTCGAGACCCAGTACTTC. Translation gives CASSSSGDVETQYF.

Of note for this clone: Other DNA sequences of this sample code for an identical CDR3. Here the CDR3 DNA reads TGTGCCATCAGTCGTCCTGGGACAGGCTCTGGGGCCAACGTCCTGACTTTC. It codes for CAISRPGTGSGANVLTF. The chain combines TRBV10-3 with TRBJ2-6, with TRBD1 matching 8 bases. CDR3 length equals 17 residues. The J segment lost 0 bases and the V segment lost 5 bases, leaving 6 bases of the junction unmatched. Germline CDR1 and CDR2: ENHRY and SYGVKD.